What follows are 20 T cell receptor beta chains derived from one specimen sequenced in a study of blood T cell repertoires in COVID-19. Only in-frame clones appear in the TCRdb table, and some are missing; sequencing was by immunoSEQ multiplex PCR. The table shows a few hundred thousand clones, with about 88% occurring only once. The sample consisted of PBMCs or T cells enriched from blood (not recorded which). All receptors derive from a woman between 50 and 59 years old who had been exposed to COVID-19.

The rearrangement uses TRBV10-3 and TRBJ2-3, with 11 bases identical to TRBD2. Germline CDR1 reads ENHRY; CDR2 reads SYGVKD. V shed 4 bases and J 4 bases; nucleotides not matched to a gene: 4. There are 15 residues in the CDR3. CDR3 sequence: CAISGVAGGPDTQYF. In nucleotides, the CDR3 is TGTGCCATCAGTGGGGTAGCGGGGGGGCCAGATACGCAGTATTTT.

The CDR3 DNA follows: TGTGCCAGCAGCTTAGAGGAGGGCACTGAAGCTTTCTTT. Translating it yields CASSLEEGTEAFF. The V call is TRBV11-3, the J call TRBJ1-1; D ambiguous. The CDR3 is made up of 13 amino acids. Between the trimmed V and J ends, which lost 0 bases and 4 bases, there was a span of 6 bases. Germline V CDR1 and CDR2: SGHNT, YENEEA.

The V call is TRBV5-1, the J call TRBJ2-3; TRBD1 matches at 7 bases. Germline CDR1 is SGHRS and CDR2 is YFSETQ. The CDR3 covers 18 residues. The junction had 15 bases not matched to a gene; V was cut back by 4 bases and J by 1 base. This CDR3 is CASSPNRGMGWGTDTQYF. The CDR3 coding sequence is TGCGCCAGCAGCCCAAACAGGGGCATGGGGTGGGGCACAGATACGCAGTATTTT. The variable domain in full, completed from reference TRBV5-1 and TRBJ2-3, reads KAGVTQTPRYLIKTRGQQVTLSCSPISGHRSVSWYQQTPGQGLQFLFEYFSETQRNKGNFPGRFSGRQFSNSRSEMNVSTLELGDSALYLCASSPNRGMGWGTDTQYFGPGTRLTVL.

The chain recombines TRBV29-1 with TRBJ2-3; TRBD2 agrees at 8 bases. This CDR3 is built from 14 residues. Trimming cost V 5 bases and J 2 bases; bases outside gene matches: 6. Germline values: CDR1 SQVTM, CDR2 ANQGSEA. CDR3: CSVSGLGNTDTQYF. The CDR3 DNA sequence: TGCAGCGTTTCGGGACTAGGGAACACAGATACGCAGTATTTT.

The gene calls are TRBV18 and TRBJ2-5; 9 nucleotides agree with TRBD2. Germline lookup yields CDR1 KGHSH and CDR2 LQKENI. This CDR3 comprises 15 residues. Germline trimming cut 4 bases from V and 4 bases from J; bases unmatched to any gene: 7. The CDR3 protein is CASSRPGLAAETQYF. The CDR3 DNA is TGTGCCAGCTCACGCCCGGGACTAGCAGCAGAGACCCAGTACTTC. Full variable domain (missing parts from reference TRBV18 and TRBJ2-5): NAGVMQNPRHLVRRRGQEARLRCSPMKGHSHVYWYRQLPEEGLKFMVYLQKENIIDESGMPKERFSAEFPKEGPSILRIQQVVRGDSAAYFCASSRPGLAAETQYFGPGTRLLVL.

The J gene is TRBJ2-5, the V gene TRBV20-1, with D hard to call. In germline, CDR1 is DFQATT, CDR2 SNEGSKA (reference sequence). The CDR3 runs to 13 residues. Trimming removed 3 bases from V and 3 bases from J, with 11 bases in between. This CDR3 reads CSASSLRKETQYF. Here the CDR3 DNA reads TGCAGTGCTAGTTCGCTACGAAAAGAGACCCAGTACTTC.

A few counts support this clone. V and J are TRBV19 and TRBJ1-6, with D perhaps TRBD1 (5 bases). Deletions cut 6 bases from V and 8 bases from J, with 11 bases between. Per germline, CDR1 LNHDA and CDR2 SQIVND (reference sequence). This CDR3 has 13 residues. DNA of the CDR3: TGTGCCAGTAGCAGGGAAACCGATTCACCCCTCCACTTT. Amino acid sequence: CASSRETDSPLHF.

The chain recombines TRBV5-4 with TRBJ1-1, with no clear D. The V end lost 2 bases, the J end lost 0 bases, and 11 bases lay between the germline ends. The CDR3 contains 15 residues. CDR1 SGHNT and CDR2 YYREEE come from the germline V gene (reference sequence). The CDR3: CASSFFGSMNTEAFF. The CDR3 DNA sequence: TGTGCCAGCAGCTTCTTTGGGAGTATGAACACTGAAGCTTTCTTT.

The V call is TRBV24-1, the J call TRBJ2-1, with 10 bases aligning to TRBD2. There are 16 residues in the CDR3. The germline CDR1 and CDR2 sequences are KGHDR and SFDVKD. Unmatched junction bases numbered 6, after V lost 4 bases and J lost 4 bases. The DNA for the CDR3 is TGTGCCACCAGTGACGTAGCGGGGGGCATGTACAATGAGCAGTTCTTC. Translating it yields CATSDVAGGMYNEQFF.

DNA for the CDR3: TGTGCCAGCAGCTCGGGGTACAGAGTTAGCAATCAGCCCCAGCATTTT. Amino acids: CASSSGYRVSNQPQHF. The chain has TRBV7-8 and TRBJ1-5; D gene uncertain. The CDR3 sequence is 16 residues long. Deletions cut 4 bases from V and 0 bases from J, with 13 bases between. Germline CDR1 reads SGHVS; CDR2 reads FQNEAQ.

This clone was picked up one time. The chain joins TRBV7-6 to TRBJ1-1; D is uncertain. The CDR3 spans 13 residues. The germline V gene encodes CDR1 SGHVS and CDR2 FNYEAQ. Trimming cost V 2 bases and J 3 bases, with 7 bases left between them. In DNA, the CDR3 is TGTGCCAGCAGCTTATCCGAGGACACTGAAGCTTTCTTT. Protein product: CASSLSEDTEAFF. Using reference TRBV7-6 and TRBJ1-1 for the parts outside the CDR3, the full variable domain is GAGVSQSPRYKVTKRGQDVALRCDPISGHVSLYWYRQALGQGPEFLTYFNYEAQQDKSGLPNDRFSAERPEGSISTLTIQRTEQRDSAMYRCASSLSEDTEAFFGQGTRLTVV.

The chain employs TRBV7-8 and TRBJ1-5; tentatively, D is TRBD1 (5 bases). The V end lost 5 bases, the J end lost 1 base, and 15 bases lay between the germline ends. Germline CDR1 reads SGHVS; CDR2 reads FQNEAQ. The CDR3 spans 16 residues. In DNA, the CDR3 is TGTGCCAGCAGCCCGGGGGGACTTGGAAGCAATCAGCCCCAGCATTTT. It specifies CASSPGGLGSNQPQHF.

The chain couples TRBV27 to TRBJ1-2, with 8 nucleotides matching TRBD1. The CDR3 is 18 residues long. Trimming took 5 bases from V and 4 from J; bases not matched to a gene: 18. Looked up from germline, CDR1 is MNHEY and CDR2 is SMNVEV (reference sequence). The CDR3 loop reads CASSTRGRTSNRFYGYTF. Here the CDR3 DNA reads TGTGCCAGCAGTACCAGGGGGCGGACCTCAAATCGGTTCTATGGCTACACCTTC.

The chain couples TRBV16 to TRBJ1-1; D not certain. Germline values: CDR1 KGHSY, CDR2 FQNENV. This CDR3 comprises 12 residues. Trimming removed 4 bases from V and 5 bases from J, with 8 bases in between. CDR3 sequence (DNA): TGTGCCAGCAGCCGAGAGGGTACTGAAGCTTTCTTT. Its protein product is CASSREGTEAFF.

This clone was seen just once. The J gene is TRBJ1-2, the V gene TRBV3-1 (or the pseudogene TRBV3-2); 11 nucleotides line up with TRBD1. Per germline, CDR1 LGHDT and CDR2 YNNKEL (reference sequence). The CDR3 is 14 residues long. Losses at the gene ends were 6 bases for V and 7 bases for J; bases not matched to a gene: 7. The CDR3: CASSPDRGQGGYTF. CDR3 in DNA: TGTGCCAGCAGTCCGGACAGGGGGCAAGGTGGCTACACCTTC.

J is TRBJ1-1 and V is TRBV6-6; weak D call: TRBD1 (5 bases). The CDR3 covers 15 residues. V lost 7 bases, J lost 0 bases, and 15 bases lay in between. Germline V gene data show CDR1 as MNHNY and CDR2 as SVGAGI (reference sequence). Written as DNA, the CDR3 is TGTGCCAGCATCCTCGCCCAGGGTTTGAACACTGAAGCTTTCTTT. Translated, it gives CASILAQGLNTEAFF.

The CDR3 region is CASSFTGSSTDTQYF. The CDR3 DNA reads as TGTGCCAGCAGCTTCACAGGGTCTAGCACAGATACGCAGTATTTT. The chain links TRBV7-9 to TRBJ2-3; a weak D match, TRBD1 (6 bases). The CDR3 runs to 15 residues. With 3 bases removed from V and 0 bases from J, the gap between germline ends came to 10 bases. In germline, CDR1 is SEHNR, CDR2 FQNEAQ (reference sequence).

The chain uses TRBV3-1 (or the pseudogene TRBV3-2) and TRBJ1-2; 9 positions agree with TRBD1. V dropped 0 bases and J dropped 8; count of bases not matched to a gene: 7. The CDR3 contains 15 residues. Germline CDR1 and CDR2: LGHDT and YNNKEL (reference sequence). The chain's CDR3 is CASSQEIPGQGGYTF. CDR3 sequence (DNA): TGTGCCAGCAGCCAAGAGATCCCGGGACAGGGAGGCTACACCTTC.

This clone was counted once. The V call is TRBV5-1, the J call TRBJ1-1; D unclear. V was pared by 0 bases and J by 4 bases, with 13 bases between. There are 15 residues in the CDR3. Germline V gene lookup returns CDR1 SGHRS and CDR2 YFSETQ. CDR3 loop: CASSLGRSRGTEAFF. DNA for the CDR3: TGCGCCAGCAGCTTGGGCCGATCTCGAGGCACTGAAGCTTTCTTT.

The chain recombines TRBV4-1 with TRBJ1-5, with 8 nucleotides matching TRBD1. Germline V lookup: CDR1 MGHRA, CDR2 YSYEKL. V shed 4 bases and J 2 bases; nucleotides not matched to a gene: 7. CDR3 size: 16 residues. In DNA form, the CDR3 reads TGCGCCAGCAGCCCCACAGGACAGGGAGGCAATCAGCCCCAGCATTTT. Encoded protein: CASSPTGQGGNQPQHF.